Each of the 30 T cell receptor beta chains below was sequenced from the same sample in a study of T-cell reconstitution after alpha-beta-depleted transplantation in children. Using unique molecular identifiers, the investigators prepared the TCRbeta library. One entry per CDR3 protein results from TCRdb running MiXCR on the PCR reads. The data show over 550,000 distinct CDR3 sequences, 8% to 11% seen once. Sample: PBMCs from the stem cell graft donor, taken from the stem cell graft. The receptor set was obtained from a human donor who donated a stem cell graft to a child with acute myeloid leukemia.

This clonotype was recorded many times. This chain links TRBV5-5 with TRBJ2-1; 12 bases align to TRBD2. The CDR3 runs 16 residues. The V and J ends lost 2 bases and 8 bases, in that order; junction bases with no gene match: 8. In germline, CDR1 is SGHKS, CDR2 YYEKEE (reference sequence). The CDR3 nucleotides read TGTGCCAGCAGCTTTCCTAGCGGGAGGGCCGGCGATGAGCAGTTCTTC. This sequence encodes CASSFPSGRAGDEQFF.

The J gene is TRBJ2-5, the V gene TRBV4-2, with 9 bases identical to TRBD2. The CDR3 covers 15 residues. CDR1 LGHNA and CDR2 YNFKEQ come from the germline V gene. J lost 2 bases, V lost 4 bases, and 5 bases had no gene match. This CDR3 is CASSRFLAGQETQYF. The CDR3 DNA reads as TGTGCCAGCAGCCGCTTTCTAGCGGGGCAAGAGACCCAGTACTTC.

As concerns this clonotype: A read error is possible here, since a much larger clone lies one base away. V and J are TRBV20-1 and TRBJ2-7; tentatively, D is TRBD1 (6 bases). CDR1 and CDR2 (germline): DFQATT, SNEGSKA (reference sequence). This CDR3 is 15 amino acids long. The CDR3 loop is CSAREYRVEAYEQYF. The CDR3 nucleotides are TGCAGTGCGAGAGAGTACAGGGTCGAGGCCTACGAGCAGTACTTC.

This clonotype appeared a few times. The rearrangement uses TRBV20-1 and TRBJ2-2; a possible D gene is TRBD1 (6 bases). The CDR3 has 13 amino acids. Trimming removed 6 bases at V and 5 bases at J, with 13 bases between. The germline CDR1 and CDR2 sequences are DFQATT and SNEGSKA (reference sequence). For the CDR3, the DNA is TGCAGTGCAATGGACAGAGTAACCGGGGAGCTGTTTTTT. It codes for CSAMDRVTGELFF.

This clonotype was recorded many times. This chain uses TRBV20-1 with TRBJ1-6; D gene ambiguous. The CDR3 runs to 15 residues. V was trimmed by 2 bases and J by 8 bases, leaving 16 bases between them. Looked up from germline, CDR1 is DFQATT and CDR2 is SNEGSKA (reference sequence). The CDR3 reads CSARITARVDSPLHF. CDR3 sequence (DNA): TGCAGTGCTAGAATTACAGCGAGAGTTGATTCACCCCTCCACTTT.

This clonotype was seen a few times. The CDR3 nucleotides are TGTGCCAGCAGCTTTACTAGCGGGGGGCCCAATGAGCAGTTCTTC. Translating gives CASSFTSGGPNEQFF. The chain couples TRBV11-3 to TRBJ2-1; 12 nucleotides agree with TRBD2. The CDR3 length is 15 residues. The germline gives CDR1 SGHNT, CDR2 YENEEA. V lost 3 bases, J lost 6 bases, and 3 bases stayed unmatched.

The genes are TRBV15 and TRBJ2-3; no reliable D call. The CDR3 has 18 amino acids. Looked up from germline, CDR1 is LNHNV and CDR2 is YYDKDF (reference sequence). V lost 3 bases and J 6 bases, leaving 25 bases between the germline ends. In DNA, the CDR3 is TGTGCCACCAGCAGGACGTCCCTTAGATCTAGGCCATCCGATACGCAGTATTTT. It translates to CATSRTSLRSRPSDTQYF.

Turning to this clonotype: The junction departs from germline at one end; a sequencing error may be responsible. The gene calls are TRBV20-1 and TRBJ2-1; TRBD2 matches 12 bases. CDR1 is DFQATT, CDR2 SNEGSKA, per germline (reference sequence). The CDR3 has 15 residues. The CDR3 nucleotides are TGCAGTGCTAGAGGACTAGCGGGGGCTTGGAATGATCAGTTCTTC. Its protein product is CSARGLAGAWNDQFF.

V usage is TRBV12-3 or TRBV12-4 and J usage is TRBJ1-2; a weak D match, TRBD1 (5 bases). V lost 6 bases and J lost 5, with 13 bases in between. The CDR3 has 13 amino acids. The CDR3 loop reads CASSIWDGYGYTF. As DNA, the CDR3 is TGTGCCAGCAGCATCTGGGACGGTTATGGCTACACCTTC.

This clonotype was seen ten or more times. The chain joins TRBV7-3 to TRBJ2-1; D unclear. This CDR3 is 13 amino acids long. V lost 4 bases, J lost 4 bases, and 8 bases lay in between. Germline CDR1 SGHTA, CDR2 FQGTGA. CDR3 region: CASSSDGYNEQFF. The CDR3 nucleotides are TGTGCCAGCAGCTCGGACGGATACAATGAGCAGTTCTTC. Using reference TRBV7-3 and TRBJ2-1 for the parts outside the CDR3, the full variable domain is GAGVSQTPSNKVTEKGKYVELRCDPISGHTALYWYRQSLGQGPEFLIYFQGTGAADDSGLPNDRFFAVRPEGSVSTLKIQRTERGDSAVYLCASSSDGYNEQFFGPGTRLTVL.

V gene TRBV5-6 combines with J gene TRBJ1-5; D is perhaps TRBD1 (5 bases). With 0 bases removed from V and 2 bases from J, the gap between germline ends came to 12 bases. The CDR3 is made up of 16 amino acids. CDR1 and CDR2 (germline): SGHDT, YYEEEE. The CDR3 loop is CASSLGGGVGNQPQHF. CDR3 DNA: TGTGCCAGCAGCTTGGGGGGGGGAGTCGGCAATCAGCCCCAGCATTTT.

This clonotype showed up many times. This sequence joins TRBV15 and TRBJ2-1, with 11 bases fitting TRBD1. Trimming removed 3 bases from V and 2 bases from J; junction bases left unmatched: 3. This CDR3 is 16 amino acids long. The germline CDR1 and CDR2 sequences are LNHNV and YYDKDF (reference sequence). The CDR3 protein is CATSSGQGAAYNEQFF. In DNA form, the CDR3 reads TGTGCCACCAGCAGCGGACAGGGGGCCGCCTACAATGAGCAGTTCTTC.

In DNA, the CDR3 is TGTGCCAGCAGCTTAGGACAGACCTTCTCTGGGGCCAACGTCCTGACTTTC. This sequence encodes CASSLGQTFSGANVLTF. The chain has TRBV5-8 and TRBJ2-6; D may be TRBD1 (6 bases). Trimming left V 2 bases short and J 0 bases short, with 12 bases between. The V gene's germline CDR1 is SGHTS and CDR2 YDEGEE. The CDR3 consists of 17 residues.

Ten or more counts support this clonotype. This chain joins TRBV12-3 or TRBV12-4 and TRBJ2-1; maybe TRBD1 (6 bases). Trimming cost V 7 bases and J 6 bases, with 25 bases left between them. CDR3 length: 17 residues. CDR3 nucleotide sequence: TGTGCCAGCACCAGGCAGGGGAATCGGCAGAAGGGCAATGAGCAGTTCTTC. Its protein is CASTRQGNRQKGNEQFF.

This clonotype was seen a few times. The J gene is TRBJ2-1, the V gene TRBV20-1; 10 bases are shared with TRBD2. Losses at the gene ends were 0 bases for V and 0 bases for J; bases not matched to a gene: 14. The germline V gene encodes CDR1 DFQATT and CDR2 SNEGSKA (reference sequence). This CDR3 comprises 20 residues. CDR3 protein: CSARDWGRGLAENSYNEQFF. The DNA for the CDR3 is TGCAGTGCTAGAGATTGGGGTCGTGGACTAGCGGAAAACTCCTACAATGAGCAGTTCTTC.

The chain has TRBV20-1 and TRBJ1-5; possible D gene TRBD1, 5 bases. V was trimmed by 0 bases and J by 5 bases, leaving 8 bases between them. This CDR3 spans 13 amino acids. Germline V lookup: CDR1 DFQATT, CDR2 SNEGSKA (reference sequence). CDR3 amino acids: CSARDPRDQPQHF. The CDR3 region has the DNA TGCAGTGCTAGAGACCCCAGGGATCAGCCCCAGCATTTT.

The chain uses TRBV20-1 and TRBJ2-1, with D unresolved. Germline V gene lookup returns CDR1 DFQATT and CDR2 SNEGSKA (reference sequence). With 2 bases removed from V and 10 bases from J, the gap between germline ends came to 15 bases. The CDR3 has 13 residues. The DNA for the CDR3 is TGCAGTGCTAGACGCAGGTCTTTGGGCGAGCAGTTCTTC. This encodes CSARRRSLGEQFF.

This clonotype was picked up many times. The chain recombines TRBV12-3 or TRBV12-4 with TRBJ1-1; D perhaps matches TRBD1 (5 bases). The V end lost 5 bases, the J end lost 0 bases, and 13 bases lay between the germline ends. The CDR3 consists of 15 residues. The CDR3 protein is CASSRTGGLNTEAFF. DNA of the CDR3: TGTGCCAGCAGTCGCACAGGAGGTTTGAACACTGAAGCTTTCTTT.

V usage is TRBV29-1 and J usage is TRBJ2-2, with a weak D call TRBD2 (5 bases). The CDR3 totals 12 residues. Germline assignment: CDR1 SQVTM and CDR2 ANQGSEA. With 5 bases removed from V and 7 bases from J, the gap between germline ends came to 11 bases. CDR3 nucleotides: TGCAGCGTTCACACGGGAAGCGGGGAGCTGTTTTTT. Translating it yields CSVHTGSGELFF.

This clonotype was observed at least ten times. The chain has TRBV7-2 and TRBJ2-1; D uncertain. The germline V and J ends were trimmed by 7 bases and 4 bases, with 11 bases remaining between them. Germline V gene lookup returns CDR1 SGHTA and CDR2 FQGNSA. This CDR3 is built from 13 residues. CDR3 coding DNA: TGTGCCAGCACCCTGGGTCAGTACAATGAGCAGTTCTTC. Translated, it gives CASTLGQYNEQFF.

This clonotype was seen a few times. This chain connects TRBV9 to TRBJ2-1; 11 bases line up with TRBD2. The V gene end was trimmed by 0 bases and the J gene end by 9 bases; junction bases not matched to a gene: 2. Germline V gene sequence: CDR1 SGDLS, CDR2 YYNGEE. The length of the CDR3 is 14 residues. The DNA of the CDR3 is TGTGCCAGCAGCGTAGCTACTAGCGGGGGTGAGCAGTTCTTC. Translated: CASSVATSGGEQFF.

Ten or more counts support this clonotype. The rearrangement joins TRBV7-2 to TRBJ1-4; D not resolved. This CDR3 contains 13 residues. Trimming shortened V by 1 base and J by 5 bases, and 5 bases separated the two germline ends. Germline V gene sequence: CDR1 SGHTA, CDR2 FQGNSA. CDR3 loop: CASSLEPNEKLFF. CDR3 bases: TGTGCCAGCAGCTTAGAACCGAATGAAAAACTGTTTTTT.

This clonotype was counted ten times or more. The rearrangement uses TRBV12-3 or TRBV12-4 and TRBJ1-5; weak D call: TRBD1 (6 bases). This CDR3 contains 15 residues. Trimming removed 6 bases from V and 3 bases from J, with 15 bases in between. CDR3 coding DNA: TGTGCCAGCAGCCTGGCGGGGGCCGCCAATCAGCCCCAGCATTTT. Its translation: CASSLAGAANQPQHF.

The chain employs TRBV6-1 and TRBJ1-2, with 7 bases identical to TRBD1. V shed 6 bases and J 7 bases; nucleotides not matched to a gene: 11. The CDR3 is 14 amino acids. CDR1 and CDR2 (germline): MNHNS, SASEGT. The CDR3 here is CASRPGTAQGGYTF. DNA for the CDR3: TGTGCCAGCAGGCCCGGGACAGCCCAGGGTGGCTACACCTTC.

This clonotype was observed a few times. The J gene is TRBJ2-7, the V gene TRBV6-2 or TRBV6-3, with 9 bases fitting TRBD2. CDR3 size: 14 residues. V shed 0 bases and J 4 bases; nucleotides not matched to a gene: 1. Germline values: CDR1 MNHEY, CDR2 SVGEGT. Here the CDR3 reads CASSYSTSGYEQYF. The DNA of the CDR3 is TGTGCCAGCAGTTACTCGACTAGCGGATACGAGCAGTACTTC.

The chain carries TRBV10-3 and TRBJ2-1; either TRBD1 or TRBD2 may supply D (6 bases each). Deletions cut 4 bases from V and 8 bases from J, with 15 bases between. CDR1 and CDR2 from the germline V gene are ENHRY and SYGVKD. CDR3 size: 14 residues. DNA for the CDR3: TGTGCCATCAGTGGCAGGGGAGCGGGCGATGAGCAGTTCTTC. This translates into CAISGRGAGDEQFF.

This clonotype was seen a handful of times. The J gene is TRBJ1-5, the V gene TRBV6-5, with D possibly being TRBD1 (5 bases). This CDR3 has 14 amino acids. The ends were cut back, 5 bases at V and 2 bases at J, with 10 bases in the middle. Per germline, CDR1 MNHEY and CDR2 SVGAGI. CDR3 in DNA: TGTGCCAGCAGTCCCGACAGTCGCAATCAGCCCCAGCATTTT. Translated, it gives CASSPDSRNQPQHF.

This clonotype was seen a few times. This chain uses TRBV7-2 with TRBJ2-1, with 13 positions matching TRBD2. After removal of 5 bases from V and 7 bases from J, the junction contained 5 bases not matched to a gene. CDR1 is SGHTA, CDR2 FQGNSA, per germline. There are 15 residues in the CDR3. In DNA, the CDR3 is TGTGCCAGCAGCCGGACTAGCGGGAGCAGGAATGAGCAGTTCTTC. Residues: CASSRTSGSRNEQFF. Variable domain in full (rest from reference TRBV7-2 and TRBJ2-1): GAGVSQSPSNKVTEKGKDVELRCDPISGHTALYWYRQSLGQGLEFLIYFQGNSAPDKSGLPSDRFSAERTGGSVSTLTIQRTQQEDSAVYLCASSRTSGSRNEQFFGPGTRLTVL.

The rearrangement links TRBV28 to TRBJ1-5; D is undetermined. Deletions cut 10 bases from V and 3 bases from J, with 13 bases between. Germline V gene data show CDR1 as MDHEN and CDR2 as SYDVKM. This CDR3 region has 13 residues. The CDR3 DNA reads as TGTGCCACCTTGGCCCGGAACAATCAGCCCCAGCATTTT. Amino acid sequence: CATLARNNQPQHF.

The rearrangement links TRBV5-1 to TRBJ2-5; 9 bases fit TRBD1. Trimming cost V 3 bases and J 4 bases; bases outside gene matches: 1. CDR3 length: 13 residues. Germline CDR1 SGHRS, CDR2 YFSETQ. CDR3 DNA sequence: TGCGCCAGCAGCTGGGACAGGGCAGAGACCCAGTACTTC. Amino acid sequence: CASSWDRAETQYF.